The following is a T cell receptor (beta chain) sequence with its context. As yet, its antigen is unknown. CDR1 and CDR2 (germline): GTSNPN, SVGIG (reference sequence). The CDR3 spans 13 residues. Trimming shortened V by 4 bases and J by 2 bases, and 11 bases separated the two germline ends. The sample comes from a study of OX40 agonist ivuxolimab in advanced cancers. General study results and limits: The specificity for antigen of the expanded peripheral T cells was not determined.

Data came from immunoSEQ multiplex PCR; TCRdb stores just in-frame clones and leaves some out. The data hold just under 75,000 clones, with roughly nine tenths observed a single time. Sequencing used CD4+ or CD8+ T cells sorted from blood, obtained in a trial of the OX40 agonist ivuxolimab. The sequence came from an adult with an advanced solid tumor such as melanoma, head and neck, liver or kidney cancer. The chain is built from TRBV30 and TRBJ1-2; no definite D call. The CDR3, as DNA: TGTGCCTGGATGTGGGATATCAACTATGGCTACACCTTC. This encodes CAWMWDINYGYTF.